This is a list of T cell receptor beta chains from one sample in a study of metastatic and nonmetastatic thyroid tumors. Via MiXCR, TCRdb re-called the PCR reads. The sample gives tens of thousands of clones, roughly a sixth of which show up once; about a tenth is in the top ten. Input material: tumor tissue. These receptor sequences come from a female donor with papillary thyroid cancer or a benign thyroid nodule (not recorded which). Some clones in this sample may be carry-over from other donors' samples. The CDR3 runs from the conserved cysteine through the conserved F or W. A D gene is named only where the DNA matches it firmly. Clone size is not always given. Where it is, it says once, few, many or a class for expanded clones.

CDR3 length	V gene	D gene	J gene	clone size	CDR3 DNA	CDR3 protein
15	TRBV6-1	TRBD1	TRBJ2-7	NA	TGTGCCAGCAGTGCACCTACAGGGGTCCCCTACGAGCAGTACTTC	CASSAPTGVPYEQYF
16	TRBV20-1	NA	TRBJ2-3	many	TGCAGTGCTAGACCCCTATCACTGTATAGCACAGATACGCAGTATTTT	CSARPLSLYSTDTQYF
14	TRBV24-1	NA	TRBJ1-2	many	TGTGCCACCAGTGACCCCGGGCGTACCAGTGGCTACACCTTC	CATSDPGRTSGYTF
15	TRBV19	NA	TRBJ1-5	medium-sized	TGTGCCAGTAGTAAGGGGTCCGCCGGGAATCAGCCCCAGCATTTT	CASSKGSAGNQPQHF
19	TRBV28	NA	TRBJ1-2	many	TGTGCCAGCAGACACCAAGTTGGCAAGGAAGTAACAGGGAATCATGGCTACACCTTC	CASRHQVGKEVTGNHGYTF
14	TRBV6-2/TRBV6-3	NA	TRBJ1-5	NA	TGTGCCAGCAGTCCAGGACGGATGAATCAGCCCCAGCACTTT	CASSPGRMNQPQHF
15	TRBV7-3	NA	TRBJ1-6	many	TGTGCCAAAGTTAGGTGGGGGACCAGATATTCACCCCTCCACTTT	CAKVRWGTRYSPLHF
16	TRBV28	NA	TRBJ2-1	NA	TGTGCCAGCATTGATATCTGGACTACCAACAACAATGAGCAGTTCTTC	CASIDIWTTNNNEQFF
14	TRBV4-2	NA	TRBJ1-1	many	TGTGCCAGCAGCCAAGGTTACATGAACACTGAAGCTTTCTTT	CASSQGYMNTEAFF
15	TRBV28	TRBD1	TRBJ2-1	many	TGTGCCAGCAGTTCACAGGGGGGCGGCTACAATGAGCAGTTCTTC	CASSSQGGGYNEQFF
15	TRBV2	NA	TRBJ1-6	few	TGTGCCAGCAGCCCTGGACAGACCCCTAGCACACCCCTCCACTTT	CASSPGQTPSTPLHF
16	TRBV19	NA	TRBJ2-2	many	TGTGCCAGTAGTATGGGGAAGGGCTGGAACACCGGGGAGCTGTTTTTT	CASSMGKGWNTGELFF
12	TRBV11-1	NA	TRBJ1-4	NA	TGTGCCAGCAGCTTAGGAGGGATTAAACTGTTTTTT	CASSLGGIKLFF
15	TRBV6-1	TRBD2	TRBJ2-7	many	TGTGCCAGCAGTGGACTAGCGGGAGGGCCCTACGAGCAGTACTTC	CASSGLAGGPYEQYF
14	TRBV11-2	NA	TRBJ1-1	many	TGTGCCAGCAGCTTCCTGGACAAGAACACTGAAGCTTTCTTT	CASSFLDKNTEAFF
14	TRBV6-5	NA	TRBJ1-3	many	TGTGCCAGCAGTTACTCCAGGACAGGAAACACCATATATTTT	CASSYSRTGNTIYF
16	TRBV5-4	NA	TRBJ1-1	NA	TGTGCCAGCAGCTTGGCCTTTGGGTTGAGGAACACTGAAGCTTTCTTT	CASSLAFGLRNTEAFF
16	TRBV20-1	TRBD2	TRBJ2-2	NA	TGCAGTGCTAGGGGACTAGCGGGAGGGCCGACCGGGGAGCTGTTTTTT	CSARGLAGGPTGELFF
13	TRBV15	NA	TRBJ2-7	many	TGTGCCACCAGCAGAGTAGGGGTGGACGAGCAGTACTTC	CATSRVGVDEQYF
15	TRBV2	TRBD1	TRBJ1-2	many	TGTGCCAGCAGTGAAGTTTCAGGGGGCGAGGTTGGCTACACCTTC	CASSEVSGGEVGYTF
16	TRBV5-1	NA	TRBJ1-2	many	TGCGCCAGCAGAGGACAGCACGCGTTTTCTAACTATGGCTACACCTTC	CASRGQHAFSNYGYTF
19	TRBV15	TRBD2	TRBJ2-2	few	TGTGCCACCAGCAGAGTTGGCGGGAGTGGGGGTGGAAGGACCGGGGAGCTGTTTTTT	CATSRVGGSGGGRTGELFF
14	TRBV10-2	NA	TRBJ2-3	many	TGCGCCAGCAGTGGACAGCCTGGGGCAGATACGCAGTATTTT	CASSGQPGADTQYF
16	TRBV9	TRBD2	TRBJ2-3	many	TGTGCCAGCAGCGTAGATGGACTAGCGGGCACAGATACGCAGTATTTT	CASSVDGLAGTDTQYF
15	TRBV4-1	TRBD1	TRBJ2-5	many	TGCGCCAGCAGCCAAGATCCGGGACAGAAAGAGACCCAGTACTTC	CASSQDPGQKETQYF
15	TRBV7-9	NA	TRBJ2-3	many	TGTGCCAGCAGCTTAGTTCTTGGGAACACAGATACGCAGTATTTT	CASSLVLGNTDTQYF
15	TRBV20-1	NA	TRBJ2-7	NA	TGCTGTGCTAGAGATTTTCTGCAGAACACCTACGAGAACTACTTC	CCARDFLQNTYENYF
13	TRBV30	NA	TRBJ2-1	many	TGTGCGAGCGGGCGACATTCCTACAATGAGCAGTTCTTC	CASGRHSYNEQFF
14	TRBV5-1	TRBD1	TRBJ2-5	many	TGCGCCAGCACCTTGGGGACAGGGGCAGAGACCCAGTACTTC	CASTLGTGAETQYF
15	TRBV2	NA	TRBJ1-6	many	TGTGCCAGCAGTCCGGCAGGATCCTATAATTCACCCCTCCACTTT	CASSPAGSYNSPLHF
15	TRBV27	NA	TRBJ1-1	many	TGTGCCAGCAGTTTATCTCGCTTTCGGGACACTGAAGCTTTCTTT	CASSLSRFRDTEAFF
12	TRBV24-1	NA	TRBJ2-7	many	TGTGCCACCAGTGATGGCAGCTACGAGCAGTACTTC	CATSDGSYEQYF
14	TRBV6-1	NA	TRBJ1-2	many	TGTGCCAGCAGGACGACAGGAGGGTTTGGGGGCTACACCTTC	CASRTTGGFGGYTF
17	TRBV14	NA	TRBJ2-1	many	TGTGCCAGCAGCCAAGATGGGCGGGCTAGCTCCTACAATGAGCAGTTCTTC	CASSQDGRASSYNEQFF
17	TRBV20-1	TRBD1	TRBJ1-5	many	TGCAGTGCTAGAGACCCCCGGGACAGGAATAGCAATCAGCCCCAGCATTTT	CSARDPRDRNSNQPQHF
15	TRBV9	TRBD1	TRBJ2-3	many	TGTGCCAGCAGCCTTGGACAGGGGGCTTCAGATACGCAGTATTTT	CASSLGQGASDTQYF
19	TRBV24-1	TRBD1	TRBJ2-1	NA	TGTGCCACCAGTGATCCTCCCCCCTCGGGACAGAGGTTCGACAATGAGCAGTTCTTC	CATSDPPPSGQRFDNEQFF
15	TRBV19	TRBD2	TRBJ2-7	many	TGTGCCAGTAGTAGGGGAGGGACGGTGGCCTACGAGCAGTACTTC	CASSRGGTVAYEQYF
16	TRBV20-1	TRBD1	TRBJ1-5	NA	TGCAGTGCTAGGACAGGGGGCGGTTATAGCAATCAGCCCCAGCATTTT	CSARTGGGYSNQPQHF
15	TRBV14	NA	TRBJ2-1	many	TGTGCCAGCAGCCAATCATTGGGCCCACTGGATAAGCAGTTCTTC	CASSQSLGPLDKQFF
12	TRBV6-1	NA	TRBJ1-2	NA	TGTGCCAGCAGACAGGGTGGCTATGGCTACACCTTC	CASRQGGYGYTF
18	TRBV12-3/TRBV12-4	TRBD1	TRBJ2-2	many	TGTGCCAGCCAACGGCGGACAGGGGATTTTCGGAACACCGGGGAGCTGTTTTTT	CASQRRTGDFRNTGELFF
13	TRBV11-2	NA	TRBJ2-5	many	TGTGCCAGCAGCTTTGATCAGGGCCAGACCCAGTACTTC	CASSFDQGQTQYF
16	TRBV30	NA	TRBJ2-3	many	TGTGCCTTCGTCCGCGCACTAGGACTCAACACAGATACGCAGTATTTT	CAFVRALGLNTDTQYF